Below are 24 T cell receptor beta chains sequenced from a single sample in a study of shared clonotypes between healthy human individuals. TCRdb's copy holds only in-frame clones and misses some; the assay was immunoSEQ multiplex PCR. This table has a few million clones, 85% to 95% appearing once. Sequenced sample: naive CD4+ T cells from PBMCs. Sample subset: CD45RA+ positively selected. These receptors were taken from a man aged 18-30 years in good health. Some clones in this sample may be carry-over from other donors' samples.

The sample holds many counts of this clone. The rearrangement uses TRBV7-8 and TRBJ1-2; D may be TRBD1 (5 bases). This CDR3 spans 15 amino acids. Germline V lookup: CDR1 SGHVS, CDR2 FQNEAQ. Trimming removed 1 base at V and 3 bases at J, with 12 bases between. The CDR3: CASSLGWIGDYGYTF. The DNA of the CDR3 is TGTGCCAGCAGCTTAGGTTGGATAGGGGACTATGGCTACACCTTC.

The chain links TRBV7-9 to TRBJ1-1; the D is unclear. CDR1 and CDR2 from the germline V gene are SEHNR and FQNEAQ (reference sequence). CDR3 length equals 14 residues. Trimming cost V 1 base and J 4 bases, with 10 bases left between them. The CDR3 protein is CASSLGFGGTEAFF. As DNA, the CDR3 is TGTGCCAGCAGCTTAGGATTTGGTGGCACTGAAGCTTTCTTT.

CDR3 residues: CASGDPGQGGDTQYF. The CDR3 DNA follows: TGTGCCAGCGGAGACCCGGGACAGGGAGGAGATACGCAGTATTTT. The chain recombines TRBV2 with TRBJ2-3, with 9 bases fitting TRBD1. Germline V gene lookup returns CDR1 SNHLY and CDR2 FYNNEI. V shed 8 bases and J 5 bases; nucleotides not matched to a gene: 11. The CDR3 is 15 residues long. Based on the CDR3 plus reference TRBV2 and TRBJ2-3, the full variable domain is EPEVTQTPSHQVTQMGQEVILRCVPISNHLYFYWYRQILGQKVEFLVSFYNNEISEKSEIFDDQFSVERPDGSNFTLKIRSTKLEDSAMYFCASGDPGQGGDTQYFGPGTRLTVL.

This chain connects TRBV18 to TRBJ2-3, with 7 nucleotides matching TRBD1. This CDR3 has 16 residues. V shed 3 bases and J 2 bases; nucleotides not matched to a gene: 8. Per germline, CDR1 KGHSH and CDR2 LQKENI. The CDR3 bases are TGTGCCAGCTCACCCTGGACAGGCGGAGACACAGATACGCAGTATTTT. This translates into CASSPWTGGDTDTQYF.

This sequence joins TRBV4-3 and TRBJ2-7; D perhaps matches TRBD1 (5 bases). This CDR3 is 19 amino acids long. The germline CDR1 and CDR2 sequences are LGHNA and YSLEER. V was trimmed by 1 base and J by 2 bases, leaving 24 bases between them. In nucleotides, the CDR3 is TGCGCCAGCAGCCAAGCCCCACAGGCCCCAGGGAACACGGCCTACGAGCAGTACTTC. Amino acids: CASSQAPQAPGNTAYEQYF.

Notes on this clone: The junction does not match germline at one end; this may be a read error. The rearrangement uses TRBV4-2 and TRBJ1-1; no reliable D call. The CDR3 totals 12 residues. CDR1 LGHNA and CDR2 YNFKEQ come from the germline V gene. CDR3 sequence: CASSQDGPSRVF. In DNA, the CDR3 is TGTGCCAGCAGCCAAGACGGACCGTCGCGCGTCTTT.

V is TRBV19 and J is TRBJ2-1, with D possibly TRBD1 on 6 matching bases. Germline CDR1 is LNHDA and CDR2 is SQIVND (reference sequence). The CDR3 contains 15 residues. The V and J ends lost 2 bases and 4 bases respectively, with 12 bases between them. The CDR3 reads CASSITAQGYNEQFF. CDR3 coding DNA: TGTGCCAGTAGTATAACGGCGCAGGGGTACAATGAGCAGTTCTTC.

J is TRBJ1-5 and V is TRBV19; D is uncertain. Germline V CDR1 and CDR2: LNHDA, SQIVND (reference sequence). The CDR3 is 17 amino acids. V was shortened by 4 bases and J by 5 bases, with 21 bases between the two germline ends. CDR3 protein: CASSSPSRRRGDQPQHF. Here the CDR3 DNA reads TGTGCCAGTAGTAGCCCCTCCCGACGGAGAGGCGATCAGCCCCAGCATTTT.

The chain combines TRBV6-5 with TRBJ1-3, with D possibly being TRBD1 (6 bases). Germline V lookup: CDR1 MNHEY, CDR2 SVGAGI. V was trimmed by 6 bases and J by 4 bases, leaving 16 bases between them. The CDR3 contains 15 residues. CDR3: CASRPGQQRGNTIYF. DNA of the CDR3: TGTGCCAGCAGACCCGGACAGCAAAGGGGAAACACCATATATTTT.

The rearrangement uses TRBV9 and TRBJ2-2, with D unresolved. Germline assignment: CDR1 SGDLS and CDR2 YYNGEE. V was shortened by 3 bases and J by 6 bases, with 18 bases between the two germline ends. This CDR3 has 16 amino acids. The chain's CDR3 is CASSDLGRPPAGELFF. CDR3 coding DNA: TGTGCCAGCAGCGACCTGGGCCGACCTCCTGCCGGGGAGCTGTTTTTT.

This clone was counted only a few times. This chain joins TRBV18 and TRBJ1-2; 7 bases match TRBD1. The CDR3 has 15 amino acids. Germline V gene data show CDR1 as KGHSH and CDR2 as LQKENI. V lost 4 bases, J lost 2 bases, and 7 bases stayed unmatched. In nucleotides, the CDR3 is TGTGCCAGCTCACTGGACAGGTTGGGGAACTATGGCTACACCTTC. Translating gives CASSLDRLGNYGYTF.

The chain joins TRBV7-3 to TRBJ2-3; D gene unclear. CDR1 and CDR2 (germline): SGHTA, FQGTGA. V was trimmed by 5 bases and J by 8 bases, leaving 17 bases between them. The CDR3 spans 14 residues. CDR3 region: CASSPTFPGGTQYF. DNA for the CDR3: TGTGCCAGCAGCCCGACCTTTCCGGGTGGTACGCAGTATTTT.

The rearrangement joins TRBV6-1 to TRBJ2-3; D may be TRBD1 (5 bases). The germline V and J ends were trimmed by 4 bases and 0 bases, with 11 bases remaining between them. Germline CDR1 reads MNHNS; CDR2 reads SASEGT. This CDR3 is 15 amino acids long. The CDR3 sequence is CASSGRQLSTDTQYF. CDR3 in DNA: TGTGCCAGCAGTGGCCGACAGTTAAGCACAGATACGCAGTATTTT.

The rearrangement links TRBV28 to TRBJ1-4, with 10 bases lining up with TRBD1. This CDR3 has 18 amino acids. From germline, CDR1 is MDHEN and CDR2 SYDVKM. V lost 5 bases, J lost 6 bases, and 15 bases stayed unmatched. For the CDR3, the DNA is TGTGCCAGCAGTAACCATCGCTTGACAGGGGGCGCCGATGAAAAACTGTTTTTT. It specifies CASSNHRLTGGADEKLFF.

As regards this clone: The junction does not match germline at one end; this may be a read error. The chain carries TRBV6-5 and TRBJ1-1, with TRBD1 matching 11 bases. The CDR3 is 15 residues long. CDR1 MNHEY and CDR2 SVGAGI come from the germline V gene. CDR3 in DNA: TGTGCCAGCAGCTACTGGACAGGGGGCGAGCCTGAAGCTTTCTTT. As protein: CASSYWTGGEPEAFF.

The chain links TRBV11-2 to TRBJ2-3; the match to TRBD2 covers 13 bases. The length of the CDR3 is 15 residues. The trim removed 5 bases at V and 3 bases at J, leaving 2 bases unmatched. Germline lookup yields CDR1 SGHAT and CDR2 FQNNGV. The CDR3 reads CASSQTSGGTDTQYF. The CDR3, as DNA: TGTGCCAGCAGCCAGACTAGCGGGGGGACAGATACGCAGTATTTT.

The chain links TRBV12-5 to TRBJ1-3; no definite D call. Per germline, CDR1 LGHNT and CDR2 FRNRAP. V lost 1 base, J lost 2 bases, and 6 bases lay in between. The CDR3 has 14 amino acids. The CDR3 sequence: CASGLDSAGNTIYF. For the CDR3, the DNA is TGTGCTAGTGGTTTGGACTCAGCTGGAAACACCATATATTTT.

V is TRBV5-4 and J is TRBJ1-1; D is undetermined. V dropped 5 bases and J dropped 4 bases, with 15 bases sitting between them. Germline values: CDR1 SGHNT, CDR2 YYREEE (reference sequence). This CDR3 spans 14 amino acids. The CDR3 loop reads CASRYREVGTEAFF. CDR3 bases: TGTGCCAGCAGGTACCGGGAGGTCGGCACTGAAGCTTTCTTT. Full variable domain (missing parts from reference TRBV5-4 and TRBJ1-1): ETGVTQSPTHLIKTRGQQVTLRCSSQSGHNTVSWYQQALGQGPQFIFQYYREEENGRGNFPPRFSGLQFPNYSSELNVNALELDDSALYLCASRYREVGTEAFFGQGTRLTVV.

The V call is TRBV5-1, the J call TRBJ1-2; the match to TRBD1 covers 8 bases. Losses at the gene ends were 4 bases for V and 3 bases for J; bases not matched to a gene: 5. Per the germline V gene, CDR1 is SGHRS and CDR2 is YFSETQ. The CDR3 sequence is 14 residues long. The CDR3: CASSQGQGYYGYTF. In nucleotides, the CDR3 is TGCGCCAGCAGCCAAGGACAGGGATACTATGGCTACACCTTC. Variable domain in full (rest from reference TRBV5-1 and TRBJ1-2): KAGVTQTPRYLIKTRGQQVTLSCSPISGHRSVSWYQQTPGQGLQFLFEYFSETQRNKGNFPGRFSGRQFSNSRSEMNVSTLELGDSALYLCASSQGQGYYGYTFGSGTRLTVV.

The chain carries TRBV7-3 and TRBJ2-2; D possibly corresponds to TRBD2 (7 bases). The CDR3 is 14 amino acids. Germline CDR1 reads SGHTA; CDR2 reads FQGTGA. V lost 5 bases and J lost 3, with 10 bases in between. This chain's CDR3 is CASSPGGYTGELFF. DNA for the CDR3: TGTGCCAGCAGCCCGGGGGGCTACACCGGGGAGCTGTTTTTT. Together with reference TRBV7-3 and TRBJ2-2, the CDR3 gives the full variable domain: GAGVSQTPSNKVTEKGKYVELRCDPISGHTALYWYRQSLGQGPEFLIYFQGTGAADDSGLPNDRFFAVRPEGSVSTLKIQRTERGDSAVYLCASSPGGYTGELFFGEGSRLTVL.

In its sample, this clone was seen once. The chain joins TRBV5-4 to TRBJ2-5; D is uncertain. Trimming shortened V by 4 bases and J by 1 base, and 8 bases separated the two germline ends. The germline V gene has CDR1 SGHNT and CDR2 YYREEE (reference sequence). This CDR3 region has 13 residues. CDR3 DNA sequence: TGTGCCAGCAGCCCCTCAGTCCAAGAGACCCAGTACTTC. Translated, it gives CASSPSVQETQYF.

To note about this clone: The same CDR3 can be traced to other DNA sequences in this sample. The chain has TRBV5-1 and TRBJ1-5, with no clear D. Trimming took 5 bases from V and 3 from J, leaving 9 bases between them. Germline-derived CDR1 and CDR2 are SGHRS and YFSETQ. This CDR3 spans 13 amino acids. The CDR3, as DNA: TGCGCCAGCAGAGCGGACCCCAATCAGCCCCAGCATTTT. Protein product: CASRADPNQPQHF.

The genes are TRBV7-9 and TRBJ1-1; maybe TRBD1 (5 bases). CDR3 length: 15 amino acids. V lost 5 bases and J 4 bases, leaving 17 bases between the germline ends. CDR1 is SEHNR and CDR2 is FQNEAQ in the germline V gene (reference sequence). The CDR3, as DNA: TGTGCCAGCAGCCCCCCTCGAGGGGTAGGCACTGAAGCTTTCTTT. Its protein product is CASSPPRGVGTEAFF. Full variable domain (rest looked up from reference TRBV7-9 and TRBJ1-1): DTGVSQNPRHKITKRGQNVTFRCDPISEHNRLYWYRQTLGQGPEFLTYFQNEAQLEKSRLLSDRFSAERPKGSFSTLEIQRTEQGDSAMYLCASSPPRGVGTEAFFGQGTRLTVV.

The chain links TRBV27 to TRBJ2-3, with 9 bases identical to TRBD1. Germline trimming cut 6 bases from V and 1 base from J; bases unmatched to any gene: 17. CDR3 length: 19 residues. The V gene's germline CDR1 is MNHEY and CDR2 SMNVEV (reference sequence). CDR3 sequence (DNA): TGTGCCAGCAGACCCCGTCTTGGGACAGGGAAGAGGGGCACAGATACGCAGTATTTT. Its translation: CASRPRLGTGKRGTDTQYF.